The 27 T cell receptor beta chains below come from one sample, sequenced in a study of blood T cell repertoires in COVID-19. This table comes from immunoSEQ multiplex PCR, and its TCRdb copy is limited to in-frame clones, with some not included. The sample has around 250,000 clones; about four fifths are singletons. The sequenced sample consisted of peripheral blood. The receptors stem from a man aged 30-40 years who had recovered from COVID-19.

V and J are TRBV2 and TRBJ2-7; 10 bases are a match to TRBD1. Germline V CDR1 and CDR2: SNHLY, FYNNEI. V was clipped by 7 bases and J by 6 bases; unmatched bases: 6. The CDR3 sequence is 13 residues long. CDR3 DNA: TGTGCCAGCATTAGGACAGGGGGGGGCGAGCAGTACTTC. Its translation: CASIRTGGGEQYF.

The chain employs TRBV5-1 and TRBJ2-3; D might be TRBD2 (6 bases). Germline V gene lookup returns CDR1 SGHRS and CDR2 YFSETQ. Trimming took 7 bases from V and 2 from J, leaving 14 bases between them. This CDR3 contains 14 residues. CDR3 DNA sequence: TGCGCCAGCCGGGTAGGCGGGACCACAGATACGCAGTATTTT. The encoded protein is CASRVGGTTDTQYF.

V gene TRBV2 combines with J gene TRBJ2-6, with TRBD1 identical over 7 bases. Germline-derived CDR1 and CDR2 are SNHLY and FYNNEI. There are 16 residues in the CDR3. Losses at the gene ends were 4 bases for V and 3 bases for J; bases not matched to a gene: 6. CDR3 residues: CASSGDGQVGANVLTF. The CDR3 DNA follows: TGTGCCAGCAGTGGCGACGGACAGGTTGGGGCCAACGTCCTGACTTTC. The full variable domain, rest sourced from reference TRBV2 and TRBJ2-6, is EPEVTQTPSHQVTQMGQEVILRCVPISNHLYFYWYRQILGQKVEFLVSFYNNEISEKSEIFDDQFSVERPDGSNFTLKIRSTKLEDSAMYFCASSGDGQVGANVLTFGAGSRLTVL.

This clone was counted a single time. This chain joins TRBV10-3 and TRBJ2-7; 9 bases line up with TRBD1. This CDR3 region has 14 residues. Germline V gives CDR1 ENHRY, CDR2 SYGVKD. J gave up 6 bases and V 3 bases, and 6 bases lay outside the gene matches. The CDR3: CAISDGDRAREQYF. The DNA of the CDR3 is TGTGCCATCAGTGACGGGGACAGGGCCCGCGAGCAGTACTTC.

The chain is built from TRBV7-2 and TRBJ1-5; the D is unclear. The CDR3 extends over 14 amino acids. From germline, CDR1 is SGHTA and CDR2 FQGNSA. Trimming pared 5 bases from V and 7 bases from J, leaving 15 bases between. In DNA form, the CDR3 reads TGTGCCAGCAGCCCTGGCGGGGTTAACCAGCCCCAGCATTTT. Residues: CASSPGGVNQPQHF.

V is TRBV5-1 and J is TRBJ1-3; perhaps TRBD1 as D (5 bases). Germline CDR1 SGHRS, CDR2 YFSETQ. V lost 1 base and J lost 2, with 13 bases in between. The CDR3 covers 16 residues. CDR3 protein: CASSLWGVPAGNTIYF. For the CDR3, the DNA is TGCGCCAGCAGCTTGTGGGGGGTACCTGCTGGAAACACCATATATTTT.

The chain employs TRBV19 and TRBJ2-3, with 7 bases aligning to TRBD2. This CDR3 has 14 residues. Germline V CDR1 and CDR2: LNHDA, SQIVND (reference sequence). Unmatched junction bases numbered 5, after V lost 8 bases and J lost 0 bases. The CDR3 coding sequence is TGTGCCAGTCGGGAGGAGGGGAGCACAGATACGCAGTATTTT. It specifies CASREEGSTDTQYF.

The DNA for the CDR3 is TGTGCCAGCGGCTCCTACGGGTACGAGCAGTACGTC. Its translation: CASGSYGYEQYV. The V and J genes are TRBV28 and TRBJ2-7; D uncertain. The CDR3 is made up of 12 amino acids. The V gene's germline CDR1 is MDHEN and CDR2 SYDVKM. With 8 bases removed from V and 4 bases from J, the gap between germline ends came to 12 bases.

The chain uses TRBV27 and TRBJ1-6; no reliable D call. The CDR3 sequence is 15 residues long. Germline V gives CDR1 MNHEY, CDR2 SMNVEV (reference sequence). V shed 2 bases and J shed 4 bases, with 9 bases lying between them. This CDR3 reads CASSLGWRYNSPLHF. The DNA of the CDR3 is TGTGCCAGCAGTTTAGGCTGGCGGTATAATTCACCCCTCCACTTT.

In nucleotides, the CDR3 is TGCGCCAGCAGCTTGAGGGAGGGCTCTAGCACAGATACGCAGTATTTT. Its protein is CASSLREGSSTDTQYF. The chain recombines TRBV5-1 with TRBJ2-3; 7 nucleotides line up with TRBD2. Germline trimming cut 1 base from V and 0 bases from J; bases unmatched to any gene: 5. CDR3 length: 16 residues. Germline CDR1 reads SGHRS; CDR2 reads YFSETQ.

The CDR3 nucleotides read TGTGCCAGCAGACCCGAACTGGTACGTGGGAGGACTGAAGCTTTCTTT. It translates to CASRPELVRGRTEAFF. The J gene is TRBJ1-1, the V gene TRBV28; no clear D gene. V was pared by 6 bases and J by 5 bases, with 22 bases between. Germline values: CDR1 MDHEN, CDR2 SYDVKM. The CDR3 loop spans 16 amino acids.

This clone showed up just once. The chain carries TRBV10-1 and TRBJ2-3, with TRBD2 as a possible D gene (5 bases). The CDR3 covers 12 residues. The V end was cut by 10 bases, the J end by 5 bases, with 13 bases between. The germline V gene encodes CDR1 WNHNN and CDR2 SYGVQD (reference sequence). CDR3 bases: TGCGCCATCTCAGTCCGGGGAGATACGCAGTATTTT. The encoded protein is CAISVRGDTQYF.

This clone has more than one count but fewer than ten. This chain joins TRBV28 and TRBJ2-7; 10 bases match TRBD2. Germline CDR1 and CDR2: MDHEN and SYDVKM. V shed 2 bases and J 6 bases; nucleotides not matched to a gene: 4. The CDR3 is made up of 14 amino acids. CDR3: CASSLAAGGREQYV. The CDR3 DNA follows: TGTGCCAGCAGTTTAGCAGCGGGGGGGCGCGAGCAGTACGTC.

This clone was recorded only once. CDR3 in DNA: TGCAGCGTTGGTACAGGGGGGTCTGTGTCCCAGTACTTC. Residues: CSVGTGGSVSQYF. The V call is TRBV29-1, the J call TRBJ2-5; TRBD1 matches at 8 bases. V lost 4 bases, J lost 9 bases, and 10 bases stayed unmatched. Germline V CDR1 and CDR2: SQVTM, ANQGSEA. The CDR3 has 13 residues.

This clone was seen only once. The chain links TRBV28 to TRBJ1-2; tentative D call: TRBD1 (6 bases). The V and J ends lost 8 bases and 0 bases respectively, with 25 bases between them. The germline V gene encodes CDR1 MDHEN and CDR2 SYDVKM. The CDR3 runs 18 residues. This CDR3 is CASHGSTGVIETNYGYTF. CDR3 nucleotides: TGTGCCAGCCATGGTTCGACAGGAGTCATCGAAACTAACTATGGCTACACCTTC.

The chain carries TRBV12-3 or TRBV12-4 and TRBJ2-7, with a weak D call TRBD2 (5 bases). This CDR3 contains 12 residues. Trimming shortened V by 5 bases and J by 4 bases, and 9 bases separated the two germline ends. CDR3 sequence reads: CASSTGLYEQYF. CDR3 bases: TGTGCCAGCAGTACTGGACTTTACGAGCAGTACTTC.

This clone came up once. The rearrangement links TRBV4-1 to TRBJ1-4, with 8 bases that match TRBD1. CDR1 is MGHRA, CDR2 YSYEKL, per germline. The CDR3 has 16 residues. V lost 3 bases and J lost 6; bases outside the gene matches: 9. The CDR3 bases are TGCGCCAGCAGCCAGTTCAACAGGGGGGCAGATGAAAAACTGTTTTTT. Its translation: CASSQFNRGADEKLFF.

The rearrangement joins TRBV29-1 to TRBJ2-3; 15 bases are a match to TRBD2. V was pared by 1 base and J by 5 bases, with 4 bases of the junction left unmatched. This CDR3 has 16 amino acids. The germline gives CDR1 SQVTM, CDR2 ANQGSEA. The CDR3 here is CSVEGTSGGAIDTQYF. DNA of the CDR3: TGCAGCGTTGAAGGGACTAGCGGGGGGGCCATAGATACGCAGTATTTT.

V usage is TRBV5-6 and J usage is TRBJ2-1, with D perhaps TRBD2 (5 bases). The CDR3 is 15 residues long. The germline gives CDR1 SGHDT, CDR2 YYEEEE. Deletions cut 0 bases from V and 4 bases from J, with 11 bases between. The CDR3 bases are TGTGCCAGCAGCTTGGCCGGGGTCCGTTACAATGAGCAGTTCTTC. This sequence encodes CASSLAGVRYNEQFF.

V and J are TRBV7-3 and TRBJ1-2, with 8 bases matching TRBD1. The CDR3 totals 16 residues. Looked up from germline, CDR1 is SGHTA and CDR2 is FQGTGA. After removal of 3 bases from V and 7 bases from J, the junction contained 13 bases not matched to a gene. Written as DNA, the CDR3 is TGTGCCAGCAGCTTCCTGAGACAGGGGAGAGCATGTGGCTACACCTTC. Residues: CASSFLRQGRACGYTF.

V and J are TRBV7-2 and TRBJ2-5; 7 bases agree with TRBD2. Trimming cost V 1 base and J 7 bases; bases outside gene matches: 3. The germline V gene has CDR1 SGHTA and CDR2 FQGNSA. The length of the CDR3 is 13 residues. CDR3 nucleotide sequence: TGTGCCAGCAGCTTAGGGTGGGGGGGGACCCAGTACTTC. Translating it yields CASSLGWGGTQYF.

The rearrangement links TRBV6-5 to TRBJ2-5, with no clear D. Trimming cost V 4 bases and J 5 bases, with 11 bases left between them. The germline gives CDR1 MNHEY, CDR2 SVGAGI. The CDR3 loop spans 13 amino acids. The CDR3 loop reads CASSSRVWETQYF. The CDR3 nucleotides read TGTGCCAGCAGTTCCCGGGTGTGGGAGACCCAGTACTTC.

The chain has TRBV3-1 (or the pseudogene TRBV3-2) and TRBJ1-1; D uncertain. This CDR3 is built from 14 residues. Germline lookup yields CDR1 LGHDT and CDR2 YNNKEL (reference sequence). V shed 0 bases and J shed 0 bases, with 5 bases lying between them. The CDR3 spells CASSQDTVNTEAFF. The CDR3 nucleotides are TGTGCCAGCAGCCAAGATACGGTGAACACTGAAGCTTTCTTT.

V is TRBV30 and J is TRBJ2-7; 7 bases are a match to TRBD1. The V gene end was trimmed by 4 bases and the J gene end by 4 bases; junction bases not matched to a gene: 13. The germline V gene encodes CDR1 GTSNPN and CDR2 SVGIG (reference sequence). CDR3 length equals 15 residues. The chain's CDR3 is CAWTSKEGGGYEQYV. The CDR3 coding sequence is TGTGCCTGGACCTCAAAGGAAGGGGGCGGTTACGAGCAGTACGTC.

The J gene is TRBJ2-3, the V gene TRBV5-1, with 11 bases lining up with TRBD2. In germline, CDR1 is SGHRS, CDR2 YFSETQ. The CDR3 is 16 amino acids. The J segment lost 6 bases and the V segment lost 1 base, leaving 7 bases of the junction unmatched. CDR3 sequence: CASSLNSGGAGDTQYF. CDR3 bases: TGCGCCAGCAGCTTGAATAGCGGGGGGGCAGGGGATACGCAGTATTTT. The whole variable domain, filled in from reference TRBV5-1 and TRBJ2-3, reads KAGVTQTPRYLIKTRGQQVTLSCSPISGHRSVSWYQQTPGQGLQFLFEYFSETQRNKGNFPGRFSGRQFSNSRSEMNVSTLELGDSALYLCASSLNSGGAGDTQYFGPGTRLTVL.

As concerns this clone: The junction shows a germline mismatch at one end, possibly a read error. The V call is TRBV6-1, the J call TRBJ1-5, with D tentatively TRBD1 (5 bases). This CDR3 spans 14 amino acids. CDR1 MNHNS and CDR2 SASEGT come from the germline V gene. CDR3 sequence: CASSETGSNQPQHF. CDR3 DNA: TGTGCCAGCAGTGAAACAGGTAGCAACCAGCCCCAGCATTTT.

The chain employs TRBV4-1 and TRBJ1-5; D possibly corresponds to TRBD1 (5 bases). Per the germline V gene, CDR1 is MGHRA and CDR2 is YSYEKL. The CDR3 sequence is 15 residues long. Trimming removed 0 bases at V and 7 bases at J, with 13 bases between. The DNA for the CDR3 is TGCGCCAGCAGCCAAGATCGGGGGGTCGGGCAGCCCCAGCATTTT. Translating it yields CASSQDRGVGQPQHF.